This T cell receptor beta chain originates from a study of cytomegalovirus exposure and HLA in healthy donors. Whole-study context: Earlier work reported 95 million to 130 million unique TCR beta sequences from some 170 million T cells. Study-wide findings and caveats: TCR beta chain V- and J-gene trimming was linked, in a later analysis, to a missense variant in DCLRE1C. With high specificity and sensitivity, the classifier reportedly diagnosed cytomegalovirus status. Segments of the TCR beta V type were, in most cases, productive about 90% or about 30% of the time in an earlier analysis.

A word on this clone: Its antigen remains unidentified.

This CDR3 is 15 amino acids long. Germline V lookup: CDR1 MRHNA, CDR2 SNTAGT. Trimming cost V 4 bases and J 1 base; bases outside gene matches: 2. 13 Jbeta primers and 60 Vbeta primers were used for the PCR. Here immunoSEQ multiplex PCR was the method, and the copy in TCRdb shows in-frame clones only, minus some. The sample yields approximately 99,000 clones, around 72% seen once. The sequencing input was PBMCs. The chain couples TRBV6-4 to TRBJ2-3, with 10 bases lining up with TRBD2. The origin of this receptor is a man between 40 and 49 years old in good health and CMV-seronegative. Here the CDR3 reads CASSGSGGGTDTQYF. CDR3 nucleotide sequence: TGTGCCAGCAGTGGAAGCGGGGGGGGCACAGATACGCAGTATTTT.